The next 23 T cell receptor beta chains were all read from a single sample in a study of long-term antiretroviral therapy in people with HIV. The assay used was immunoSEQ (version v3.0), run at survey level. Only in-frame clones appear in the TCRdb table, and some are missing; sequencing was by immunoSEQ multiplex PCR. The data show 19,000 or so clones, roughly 78% seen once. The sequencing here drew on unsorted PBMCs, taken 0.2 years after starting antiretroviral therapy. The receptors come from a woman in her thirties or forties with HIV.

The chain uses TRBV20-1 and TRBJ2-2; a possible D gene is TRBD1 (6 bases). The V gene's germline CDR1 is DFQATT and CDR2 SNEGSKA (reference sequence). The V and J ends lost 8 bases and 4 bases respectively, with 8 bases between them. The CDR3 loop spans 11 amino acids. The DNA of the CDR3 is TGCAGTACAGGGTCCACCGGGGAGCTGTTTTTT. Its protein product is CSTGSTGELFF.

This clone was seen a few times. This chain connects TRBV6-5 to TRBJ2-1, with no clear D. The CDR3 spans 13 residues. The germline V gene encodes CDR1 MNHEY and CDR2 SVGAGI. The V and J ends lost 0 bases and 7 bases respectively, with 7 bases between them. CDR3: CASSYSETNEQFF. As DNA, the CDR3 is TGTGCCAGCAGTTACTCGGAGACTAATGAGCAGTTCTTC.

The count of this clone is one. The chain couples TRBV12-5 to TRBJ2-2; D is uncertain. The CDR3 length is 13 residues. Trimming left V 3 bases short and J 5 bases short, with 7 bases between. Germline lookup yields CDR1 LGHNT and CDR2 FRNRAP. CDR3 region: CASGFFSTGELFF. DNA of the CDR3: TGTGCTAGTGGTTTTTTCTCGACCGGGGAGCTGTTTTTT. The full variable domain, its missing parts supplied by reference TRBV12-5 and TRBJ2-2, is DARVTQTPRHKVTEMGQEVTMRCQPILGHNTVFWYRQTMMQGLELLAYFRNRAPLDDSGMPKDRFSAEMPDATLATLKIQPSEPRDSAVYFCASGFFSTGELFFGEGSRLTVL.

V and J are TRBV19 and TRBJ2-1, with D maybe TRBD2 (8 bases). Trimming took 5 bases from V and 2 from J, leaving 28 bases between them. CDR1 LNHDA and CDR2 SQIVND come from the germline V gene (reference sequence). The CDR3 extends over 20 amino acids. As DNA, the CDR3 is TGTGCCAGTAGTGCCCCGACAGGGCAGGCTAGCGGGTGGACCTACAATGAGCAGTTCTTC. It encodes CASSAPTGQASGWTYNEQFF.

The gene calls are TRBV29-1 and TRBJ2-7, with TRBD1 matching 9 bases. Germline values: CDR1 SQVTM, CDR2 ANQGSEA. CDR3 length: 13 amino acids. After removal of 7 bases from V and 2 bases from J, the junction contained 6 bases not matched to a gene. The DNA of the CDR3 is TGCAGCGCCTCCGGGACAGGGACCTACGAGCAGTACTTC. This gives the protein CSASGTGTYEQYF.

This clone was seen a handful of times. This rearrangement joins TRBV10-2 to TRBJ2-5; D uncertain. The CDR3 sequence is 12 residues long. V lost 3 bases, J lost 5 bases, and 7 bases lay in between. Germline V lookup: CDR1 WSHSY, CDR2 SAAADI. CDR3 region: CASSDYEETQYF. The CDR3 DNA is TGCGCCAGCAGTGATTACGAGGAGACCCAGTACTTC.

CDR3 in DNA: TGTGCCAGCGACAGGGGAGCCGGGGAGCTGTTTTTT. It yields the protein CASDRGAGELFF. The chain recombines TRBV19 with TRBJ2-2; 8 bases fit TRBD1. V lost 9 bases, J lost 6 bases, and 3 bases stayed unmatched. CDR3 size: 12 residues. The germline gives CDR1 LNHDA, CDR2 SQIVND (reference sequence).

The gene calls are TRBV19 and TRBJ1-5; weak D call: TRBD1 (5 bases). The germline V gene encodes CDR1 LNHDA and CDR2 SQIVND (reference sequence). Trimming shortened V by 6 bases and J by 1 base, and 16 bases separated the two germline ends. This CDR3 is 16 amino acids long. The CDR3 is CASSGHKGQSNQPQHF. In DNA, the CDR3 is TGTGCCAGTAGCGGACATAAAGGGCAGAGCAATCAGCCCCAGCATTTT.

The J gene is TRBJ2-3, the V gene TRBV6-1; D not resolved. V lost 3 bases and J 3 bases, leaving 13 bases between the germline ends. The germline V gene has CDR1 MNHNS and CDR2 SASEGT. CDR3 size: 15 residues. CDR3 bases: TGTGCCAGCAGTGAGGCCAGGCGAGCAACAGATACGCAGTATTTT. The encoded protein is CASSEARRATDTQYF.

The chain links TRBV6-5 to TRBJ1-3, with D uncertain. Trimming shortened V by 0 bases and J by 4 bases, and 7 bases separated the two germline ends. The CDR3 is made up of 14 amino acids. The germline V gene encodes CDR1 MNHEY and CDR2 SVGAGI. Here the CDR3 DNA reads TGTGCCAGCAGTTACTCGATCACCGGAAACACCATATATTTT. Protein sequence: CASSYSITGNTIYF.

The rearrangement uses TRBV15 and TRBJ2-5, with 9 bases aligning to TRBD2. The CDR3 sequence is 16 residues long. Trimming removed 4 bases from V and 5 bases from J; junction bases left unmatched: 11. The germline V gene has CDR1 LNHNV and CDR2 YYDKDF (reference sequence). The chain's CDR3 is CATSIGAGGPRETQYF. The CDR3 DNA is TGTGCCACCAGCATTGGGGCGGGAGGGCCGCGGGAGACCCAGTACTTC.

This clone appeared a few times. The chain uses TRBV7-9 and TRBJ1-4; perhaps TRBD1 as D (5 bases). V was pared by 2 bases and J by 6 bases, with 7 bases between. The CDR3 covers 13 residues. Germline V gives CDR1 SEHNR, CDR2 FQNEAQ (reference sequence). CDR3 DNA sequence: TGTGCCAGCAGCTTAAGGGGCGATGAAAAACTGTTTTTT. Amino acids: CASSLRGDEKLFF. Complete variable domain (other parts from reference TRBV7-9 and TRBJ1-4): DTGVSQNPRHKITKRGQNVTFRCDPISEHNRLYWYRQTLGQGPEFLTYFQNEAQLEKSRLLSDRFSAERPKGSFSTLEIQRTEQGDSAMYLCASSLRGDEKLFFGSGTQLSVL.

The rearrangement links TRBV29-1 to TRBJ2-1; no clear D. This CDR3 comprises 13 residues. The germline V gene has CDR1 SQVTM and CDR2 ANQGSEA. V lost 5 bases and J lost 7, with 15 bases in between. The CDR3 loop reads CSVIGHLANEQFF. CDR3 DNA: TGCAGCGTTATCGGCCATCTGGCGAATGAGCAGTTCTTC.

The chain combines TRBV7-9 with TRBJ2-1; TRBD1 matches 8 bases. Germline CDR1 and CDR2: SEHNR and FQNEAQ (reference sequence). V lost 11 bases, J lost 6 bases, and 9 bases stayed unmatched. The length of the CDR3 is 13 residues. DNA for the CDR3: TGTGCCTCAAACGGACAGGGAGTCAATGAGCAGTTCTTC. Protein sequence: CASNGQGVNEQFF.

The rearrangement uses TRBV19 and TRBJ2-2; D is possibly TRBD1 (6 bases). The CDR3 covers 14 residues. Germline loops: CDR1 LNHDA, CDR2 SQIVND (reference sequence). The CDR3 sequence is CATNNRANTGELFF. For the CDR3, the DNA is TGTGCTACCAATAACAGGGCGAACACCGGGGAGCTGTTTTTT.

The V call is TRBV7-9, the J call TRBJ2-7; D possibly corresponds to TRBD2 (5 bases). This CDR3 has 13 residues. V gave up 4 bases and J gave up 0 bases, with 7 bases separating them. Germline V gene lookup returns CDR1 SEHNR and CDR2 FQNEAQ (reference sequence). CDR3 in DNA: TGTGCCAGCAGCTCGGGGTTCTCCTACGAGCAGTACTTC. It translates to CASSSGFSYEQYF.

This chain uses TRBV6-5 with TRBJ1-1, with a tentative D call TRBD1 (5 bases). Germline values: CDR1 MNHEY, CDR2 SVGAGI. The V and J ends lost 2 bases and 4 bases respectively, with 11 bases between them. This CDR3 contains 14 residues. The CDR3 nucleotides are TGTGCCAGCAGTTACCCGGGACGTGGCACTGAAGCTTTCTTT. This gives the protein CASSYPGRGTEAFF.

The CDR3 bases are TGTGCCAGCAGTGAGATCGGGAAACCTGAAGCTTTCTTT. Translated: CASSEIGKPEAFF. This sequence joins TRBV6-1 and TRBJ1-1; D not certain. The germline gives CDR1 MNHNS, CDR2 SASEGT. This CDR3 spans 13 amino acids. Trimming removed 3 bases from V and 6 bases from J, with 11 bases in between.

This clone turned up a few times. The chain couples TRBV5-6 to TRBJ2-7; D gene ambiguous. CDR1 SGHDT and CDR2 YYEEEE come from the germline V gene. The CDR3 has 13 amino acids. V lost 0 bases and J 0 bases, leaving 4 bases between the germline ends. DNA for the CDR3: TGTGCCAGCAGCTTGGGACGCTCCTACGAGCAGTACTTC. As protein: CASSLGRSYEQYF.

The V call is TRBV10-2, the J call TRBJ2-1; D is ambiguous. There are 12 residues in the CDR3. CDR1 and CDR2 from the germline V gene are WSHSY and SAAADI. Trimming shortened V by 5 bases and J by 5 bases, and 7 bases separated the two germline ends. The CDR3 is CASSLTHNEQFF. CDR3 in DNA: TGCGCCAGCAGTTTAACCCACAATGAGCAGTTCTTC.

The V call is TRBV11-2, the J call TRBJ2-7, with D maybe TRBD1 (6 bases). This CDR3 has 14 amino acids. CDR1 is SGHAT and CDR2 is FQNNGV in the germline V gene. The germline V and J ends were trimmed by 7 bases and 5 bases, with 18 bases remaining between them. CDR3 DNA sequence: TGTGCCAGCACCCTGACAGGACCCCCTAACGAGCAGTACTTC. Translated, it gives CASTLTGPPNEQYF. Looking up the rest from reference TRBV11-2 and TRBJ2-7 gives the full variable domain: EAGVAQSPRYKIIEKRQSVAFWCNPISGHATLYWYQQILGQGPKLLIQFQNNGVVDDSQLPKDRFSAERLKGVDSTLKIQPAKLEDSAVYLCASTLTGPPNEQYFGPGTRLTVT.

This clone appeared a few times. The rearrangement joins TRBV11-2 to TRBJ2-7, with D maybe TRBD1 (6 bases). The germline gives CDR1 SGHAT, CDR2 FQNNGV. This CDR3 contains 15 residues. Trimming removed 5 bases from V and 0 bases from J, with 14 bases in between. CDR3 loop: CASSLGQTSSYEQYF. CDR3 DNA sequence: TGTGCCAGCAGCCTCGGACAGACCAGCTCCTACGAGCAGTACTTC.

The J gene is TRBJ1-1, the V gene TRBV18, with D uncertain. V was shortened by 2 bases and J by 8 bases, with 15 bases between the two germline ends. CDR3 length: 14 residues. Germline V gene data show CDR1 as KGHSH and CDR2 as LQKENI. CDR3 DNA sequence: TGTGCCAGCTCACCAAAGTTCTTTCAGCGAGAAGCTTTCTTT. Protein sequence: CASSPKFFQREAFF.